These T cell receptor beta chains were read from a single sample in a study of breast tumors, draining lymph nodes, adjacent tissues. One entry per CDR3 protein, called by TCRdb with MiXCR from the multiplex PCR reads. Of over 150,000 distinct CDR3 sequences listed, roughly a third are singletons. Sequenced sample: axillary lymph node tissue. These receptors came from a female donor with breast cancer. Some clones in this sample may be carry-over from other donors' samples. Both conserved end residues are part of each CDR3. Fields, in order: clone size, D gene, J gene, V gene, CDR3 protein, CDR3 DNA. The D gene is left open where the match is weak. Size is omitted from some rows. Given values are once, few, many or a class for expanded clones.

.,.,TRBJ1-1,TRBV7-6,CASSSHREMNTEAFF,TGTGCCAGCAGCTCGCACAGGGAGATGAACACTGAAGCTTTCTTT
.,TRBD1,TRBJ1-4,TRBV7-9,CASNREGTVHEKLFF,TGTGCCAGCAACCGGGAGGGGACAGTTCATGAAAAACTGTTTTTT
.,TRBD2,TRBJ2-7,TRBV20-1,CSARLAGREQYF,TGCAGTGCTAGATTAGCGGGACGGGAGCAGTACTTC
few,.,TRBJ1-6,TRBV7-3,CASSLDGGGCSPLHF,TGTGCCAGCAGCTTAGATGGGGGAGGGTGTTCCCCCCTCCACTTT
few,.,TRBJ2-7,TRBV6-2/TRBV6-3,CASREGAIYEQYF,TGTGCCAGCAGGGAGGGGGCGATTTACGAGCAGTACTTC
once,.,TRBJ2-1,TRBV9,CASSPRDSSYNEPFF,TGTGCCAGCAGTCCCAGGGATAGCTCCTACAATGAGCCGTTCTTC
many,.,TRBJ2-7,TRBV7-6,CASSLEGGGGEQYF,TGTGCCAGCAGCTTAGAAGGCGGCGGAGGGGAGCAGTACTTC
.,.,TRBJ1-3,TRBV20-1,CSARMGDPLGNTIYF,TGCAGTGCTAGAATGGGGGATCCACTGGGAAACACCATATATTTT
.,.,TRBJ2-7,TRBV20-1,CSTTYSAGQYF,TGCAGCACGACCTATAGCGCCGGGCAGTACTTC
medium-sized,.,TRBJ2-7,TRBV20-1,CSARVLAAGREQYF,TGCAGTGCTAGAGTCTTGGCGGCGGGACGGGAGCAGTACTTC
many,TRBD2,TRBJ2-7,TRBV12-3/TRBV12-4,CASSAGLPSYEQYF,TGTGCCAGCAGTGCGGGACTACCATCCTACGAGCAGTACTTC
many,TRBD2,TRBJ2-7,TRBV13,CASSLGLLAGVDEQYF,TGTGCCAGCAGCTTAGGCCTCCTAGCGGGGGTCGACGAGCAGTACTTC
many,.,TRBJ2-3,TRBV4-2,CASSLVLGGGADTQYF,TGTGCCAGCAGCCTCGTGCTGGGGGGTGGGGCAGATACGCAGTATTTT
.,.,TRBJ1-5,TRBV7-9,CASREGYQPQHF,TGCGCCAGCAGAGAGGGCTATCAGCCCCAGCATTTT
many,TRBD1,TRBJ1-2,TRBV5-5,CASSSPTGSHGYTF,TGTGCCAGCAGCTCCCCGACAGGGAGCCATGGCTACACCTTC
many,.,TRBJ2-7,TRBV9,CASSSRDASYEQYF,TGTGCCAGCAGCAGCCGGGACGCCTCCTACGAGCAGTACTTC
many,.,TRBJ2-5,TRBV5-1,CASSLGTDYQETQYF,TGCGCCAGCAGCTTGGGGACAGACTACCAAGAGACCCAGTACTTC
few,.,TRBJ1-2,TRBV6-5,CASSYPGPTGIYGYTF,TGTGCCAGCAGTTACCCCGGCCCCACAGGAATCTATGGCTACACCTTC